Described below is a single T cell receptor beta chain sequence and its context. The antigen is unknown. Per germline, CDR1 SGHRS and CDR2 YFSETQ. The J segment lost 2 bases and the V segment lost 4 bases, leaving 6 bases of the junction unmatched. This CDR3 is built from 15 residues. This entry is derived from a study of blood T cells in healthy people across ages. Notes on the study in general: Both higher diversity and more naive CD4+ cells marked long-lived donors when set against aged donors.

It was with a sample-barcoded 5' primer and a J-beta primer mix that a second PCR of about 6 to 12 cycles was run. TCRdb reanalysed the 5' RACE reads using MiXCR and keeps one entry per CDR3 protein. The sample has roughly 800,000 distinct CDR3 sequences, about three fifths seen once; the top ten hold roughly 22%. The TCR originated in a man aged 25 to 40 in good health. The rearrangement joins TRBV5-1 to TRBJ2-3; TRBD1 agrees at 8 bases. Sample: blood. The CDR3 bases are TGCGCCAGCAGCCAGACAGGGGTCTTCACAGATACGCAGTATTTT. As protein: CASSQTGVFTDTQYF.